These T cell receptor beta chains were read from a single sample in a study of cytomegalovirus exposure and HLA in healthy donors. Sequenced by immunoSEQ multiplex PCR; TCRdb stores in-frame clones only, minus some. The sample carries over 100,000 clones, roughly 69% recorded once. The sequencing sample was made of PBMCs. These TCRs come from a human donor in good health. Each CDR3 is given with its conserved first and last residue. The order of the fields is D gene, J gene, clone size, V gene, CDR3 DNA, CDR3 protein. D genes are given only for firm matches. Some rows have no size entry. The others give once, few or many, or a class for an expanded clone.

- | TRBJ1-1 | - | TRBV19 | TGTGCCAGTACGGAGGGCCAGGTCGCCCTCGAAGCTTTCTTT | CASTEGQVALEAFF
TRBD2 | TRBJ2-3 | - | TRBV27 | TGTGCCAGCAGTTTATTAGAGTGGCTAGCGGGGGGGCACCTTCCAGATACGCAGTATTTT | CASSLLEWLAGGHLPDTQYF
- | TRBJ1-2 | - | TRBV27 | TGTGCCAGCAGTTCAGGGTATAATGGCTACACCTTC | CASSSGYNGYTF
TRBD2 | TRBJ2-4 | once | TRBV7-9 | TGTGCCAGCAGCTTCGAGTCGATAGCGGGGCAGTACTTC | CASSFESIAGQYF
TRBD1 | TRBJ1-3 | - | TRBV7-8 | TGTGCCAGCAGCTTAGACAGGGGGCAAGCTGGAAACACCATATATTTT | CASSLDRGQAGNTIYF
TRBD1 | TRBJ2-7 | - | TRBV27 | TGTGCCAGCAGTTTATCCAGGTTTAGGGGGCTGTTTTTCGAGCAGTACTTC | CASSLSRFRGLFFEQYF
TRBD2 | TRBJ2-7 | - | TRBV5-6 | TGTGCCTTACCGGGGGGCTACGAGCAGTACTTC | CALPGGYEQYF
TRBD1 | TRBJ1-5 | few | TRBV6-6 | TGTGCCAGCAGTTTCTCCGGGACAGGTATTTATCAGCCCCAGCATTTT | CASSFSGTGIYQPQHF
TRBD1 | TRBJ2-7 | - | TRBV29-1 | TGCAGCGTTGTTGGGACAGGGGGCCCCTACGAGCAGTACTTC | CSVVGTGGPYEQYF
- | TRBJ1-2 | few | TRBV9 | TGTGCCAGCAGCGTAGCTGGGGGGGACGTCTATGGCTACACCTTC | CASSVAGGDVYGYTF
TRBD1 | TRBJ1-4 | once | TRBV9 | TGTGCCAGCAGCGTAGGTGGACAGGTTAATGAAAAACTGTTTTTT | CASSVGGQVNEKLFF
- | TRBJ1-2 | - | TRBV28 | TGTGCCAGCAGTCCACGATGGGGGGACTATGGCTACACCTTC | CASSPRWGDYGYTF
- | TRBJ2-7 | few | TRBV6-5 | TGTGCCAGCGGAGGGGATTACGAGCAGTACTTC | CASGGDYEQYF
TRBD2 | TRBJ2-2 | - | TRBV9 | TGTGCCAGCAGCGTAGCTCGGGACTATAACACCGGGGAGCTGTTTTTT | CASSVARDYNTGELFF
- | TRBJ2-5 | - | TRBV6-1 | TGTGCCAGCAGTCTCCCCCCGGGTGGGGAGACCCAGTACTTC | CASSLPPGGETQYF
- | TRBJ1-2 | - | TRBV30 | TGTGCCTGGAGTGTTTCAGGGCCTATTAACTATGGCTACACCTTC | CAWSVSGPINYGYTF